Listed here are 28 T cell receptor beta chains from one sample, sequenced in a study of blood T cell repertoires in COVID-19. Profiled with immunoSEQ multiplex PCR; TCRdb holds only in-frame clones, not every one. The sample shows 250,000 to 350,000 clones, over 75% of them seen only once. Sequenced input: peripheral blood. The source of these receptors is a man aged 18-30 years with active or convalescent COVID-19.

The V and J genes are TRBV7-8 and TRBJ1-4; weak D call: TRBD1 (6 bases). Trimming took off 8 bases at V and 4 bases at J, with 20 bases between the two ends. CDR1 and CDR2 from the germline V gene are SGHVS and FQNEAQ. The CDR3 is made up of 16 amino acids. Here the CDR3 reads CASGGRRGGLNEKLFF. Written as DNA, the CDR3 is TGTGCCAGCGGAGGGCGACGGGGGGGGCTTAATGAAAAACTGTTTTTT.

This clone has just a few counts. The V and J genes are TRBV5-1 and TRBJ2-1; D might be TRBD2 (6 bases). This CDR3 contains 13 residues. Per germline, CDR1 SGHRS and CDR2 YFSETQ. V gave up 4 bases and J gave up 9 bases, with 14 bases separating them. DNA of the CDR3: TGCGCCAGCAGCGTCTCCCAGGGAGGTGAGCAGTTCTTC. It yields the protein CASSVSQGGEQFF.

The chain has TRBV6-6 and TRBJ2-2, with 7 bases fitting TRBD2. V dropped 6 bases and J dropped 5; count of bases not matched to a gene: 3. CDR3 length: 13 residues. Germline assignment: CDR1 MNHNY and CDR2 SVGAGI (reference sequence). CDR3 sequence reads: CASSLGGTGELFF. As DNA, the CDR3 is TGTGCCAGCAGCCTCGGGGGGACCGGGGAGCTGTTTTTT.

The chain links TRBV15 to TRBJ2-1; 14 bases are shared with TRBD2. This CDR3 is built from 15 residues. The germline V gene encodes CDR1 LNHNV and CDR2 YYDKDF (reference sequence). Trimming at V came to 7 bases and at J to 10 bases, leaving 9 bases not matched to a gene. DNA for the CDR3: TGTGCCACCACGACTAGCGGGGGGGTTCGGTCGGAGCAGTTCTTC. Translation: CATTTSGGVRSEQFF.

In its sample, this clone was seen a few times. J is TRBJ1-2 and V is TRBV18; 9 positions match TRBD1. The CDR3 covers 15 residues. The junction had 2 bases not matched to a gene; V was cut back by 2 bases and J by 1 base. Germline assignment: CDR1 KGHSH and CDR2 LQKENI. This CDR3 is CASSPRQGDNYGYTF. CDR3 sequence (DNA): TGTGCCAGCTCACCAAGACAGGGGGATAACTATGGCTACACCTTC.

V usage is TRBV30 and J usage is TRBJ1-1; TRBD1 matches at 8 bases. The CDR3 is 17 amino acids. With V trimmed by 3 bases and J by 8 bases, 20 bases remained unmatched. Germline CDR1 reads GTSNPN; CDR2 reads SVGIG (reference sequence). CDR3 nucleotide sequence: TGTGCCTGGAGGGACCACGCAGGGGGCGCGGGCTTATCCGAAGCTTTCTTT. It codes for CAWRDHAGGAGLSEAFF. Complete variable domain (other parts from reference TRBV30 and TRBJ1-1): SQTIHQWPATLVQPVGSPLSLECTVEGTSNPNLYWYRQAAGRGLQLLFYSVGIGQISSEVPQNLSASRPQDRQFILSSKKLLLSDSGFYLCAWRDHAGGAGLSEAFFGQGTRLTVV.

V and J are TRBV12-3 or TRBV12-4 and TRBJ2-5; maybe TRBD2 (5 bases). V shed 8 bases and J shed 4 bases, with 8 bases lying between them. The CDR3 runs to 11 residues. CDR3 residues: CASAEGETQYF. The CDR3 DNA sequence: TGTGCCAGCGCCGAGGGAGAGACCCAGTACTTC.

The rearrangement links TRBV24-1 to TRBJ1-6, with D possibly being TRBD1 (6 bases). The V end was cut by 3 bases, the J end by 10 bases, with 15 bases between. The CDR3 extends over 15 amino acids. Germline assignment: CDR1 KGHDR and CDR2 SFDVKD. The CDR3 sequence is CATSDHDRIGSPLHF. In DNA, the CDR3 is TGTGCCACCAGTGATCACGACAGGATCGGGTCACCCCTCCACTTT.

Here the CDR3 DNA reads TGTGCCAGCAGCTTAAGGGGGACCTCCTACAATGAGCAGTTCTTC. Amino acids: CASSLRGTSYNEQFF. This chain connects TRBV5-8 to TRBJ2-1, with a weak D call TRBD1 (6 bases). Germline values: CDR1 SGHTS, CDR2 YDEGEE. The CDR3 runs to 15 residues. V lost 2 bases and J lost 0, with 9 bases in between.

This chain uses TRBV29-1 with TRBJ2-1; 9 bases are shared with TRBD2. The CDR3 loop spans 17 amino acids. The germline V gene has CDR1 SQVTM and CDR2 ANQGSEA. J lost 0 bases, V lost 1 base, and 7 bases had no gene match. The DNA of the CDR3 is TGCAGCGTTGAAGGTTCGGCGGGGGGGAGCTCCTACAATGAGCAGTTCTTC. It codes for CSVEGSAGGSSYNEQFF.

The CDR3 sequence: CASKGTGNEKLFF. CDR3 coding DNA: TGTGCCAGCAAGGGAACGGGAAATGAAAAACTGTTTTTT. This sequence joins TRBV7-6 and TRBJ1-4, with unresolved D. CDR3 length equals 13 residues. Germline V gene data show CDR1 as SGHVS and CDR2 as FNYEAQ. V lost 7 bases and J lost 5, with 11 bases in between.

This chain links TRBV9 with TRBJ2-1; 10 positions agree with TRBD2. Germline V lookup: CDR1 SGDLS, CDR2 YYNGEE. The ends lost 3 bases at V and 7 bases at J; junction bases unmatched: 1. This CDR3 region has 13 residues. The DNA of the CDR3 is TGTGCCAGCAGCGGGACTAGCGGAAATGAGCAGTTCTTC. Translation gives CASSGTSGNEQFF.

The chain couples TRBV5-1 to TRBJ2-7; 12 bases align to TRBD2. The CDR3 totals 15 residues. Germline V gives CDR1 SGHRS, CDR2 YFSETQ. With 5 bases clipped from V and 1 base from J, the junction kept 4 bases outside the gene matches. The CDR3 reads CASRLAGGQSYEQYF. CDR3 coding DNA: TGCGCCAGCAGACTAGCGGGGGGCCAATCCTACGAGCAGTACTTC.

V and J are TRBV27 and TRBJ1-2; 11 nucleotides line up with TRBD1. After removal of 6 bases from V and 7 bases from J, the junction contained 7 bases not matched to a gene. The V gene's germline CDR1 is MNHEY and CDR2 SMNVEV (reference sequence). The length of the CDR3 is 14 residues. The CDR3 protein is CASRRTGGAFGYTF. Here the CDR3 DNA reads TGTGCCAGCAGAAGGACAGGGGGCGCATTTGGCTACACCTTC.

The gene calls are TRBV5-1 and TRBJ2-7, with 8 bases fitting TRBD1. The J segment lost 2 bases and the V segment lost 4 bases, leaving 5 bases of the junction unmatched. Germline V gives CDR1 SGHRS, CDR2 YFSETQ. The CDR3 spans 14 residues. The CDR3 loop reads CASSGTGGAYEQYF. The CDR3 nucleotides are TGCGCCAGCAGCGGAACAGGGGGAGCCTACGAGCAGTACTTC.

This clone was seen just once. This sequence joins TRBV24-1 and TRBJ1-2; D might be TRBD1 (6 bases). This CDR3 is built from 12 residues. Germline V gene lookup returns CDR1 KGHDR and CDR2 SFDVKD. V dropped 4 bases and J dropped 8 bases, with 10 bases sitting between them. The DNA of the CDR3 is TGTGCCACCAGTGACCCGGGGGGCGGCTACACCTTC. Translated: CATSDPGGGYTF.

This chain links TRBV6-8 with TRBJ2-7; a possible D gene is TRBD2 (5 bases). Trimming stripped 8 bases from V and 4 bases from J, with 9 bases between. Germline lookup yields CDR1 MNHGY and CDR2 SAAAGT. The CDR3 spans 11 residues. This CDR3 reads CASPSRYEQYF. CDR3 coding DNA: TGTGCCAGCCCTAGCCGGTACGAGCAGTACTTC.

This chain connects TRBV6-1 to TRBJ1-2; 7 positions agree with TRBD1. From germline, CDR1 is MNHNS and CDR2 SASEGT. The CDR3 consists of 17 residues. After removal of 4 bases from V and 4 bases from J, the junction contained 15 bases not matched to a gene. The CDR3 protein is CASSGGTDPGLLYGYTF. In DNA, the CDR3 is TGTGCCAGCAGTGGAGGGACAGATCCCGGTCTTCTCTATGGCTACACCTTC.

This chain connects TRBV2 to TRBJ1-1, with D perhaps matching TRBD1 (5 bases). V dropped 3 bases and J dropped 2 bases, with 16 bases sitting between them. Germline V gives CDR1 SNHLY, CDR2 FYNNEI. CDR3 length: 16 residues. The CDR3 region has the DNA TGTGCCAGCAGTGACTCGCCCGGGGGGAGTAACACTGAAGCTTTCTTT. This gives the protein CASSDSPGGSNTEAFF.

This chain links TRBV11-3 with TRBJ2-1; 10 bases fit TRBD2. Germline CDR1 and CDR2: SGHNT and YENEEA. V lost 0 bases and J lost 6; bases outside the gene matches: 2. The CDR3 contains 15 residues. The CDR3, as DNA: TGTGCCAGCAGCTTAGAGAGCGGGGGGGCCAATGAGCAGTTCTTC. Translation gives CASSLESGGANEQFF.

The V call is TRBV13, the J call TRBJ2-5, with D possibly matching TRBD1 (6 bases). In germline, CDR1 is PRHDT, CDR2 FYEKMQ (reference sequence). V was cut by 5 bases and J by 5 bases, with 21 bases left in between. This CDR3 is 16 amino acids long. CDR3 sequence (DNA): TGTGCCAGCAGCCCCCAAATCCCGGACAGCCGGGAGACCCAGTACTTC. The encoded protein is CASSPQIPDSRETQYF.

The gene calls are TRBV13 and TRBJ1-4; 10 bases fit TRBD1. Looked up from germline, CDR1 is PRHDT and CDR2 is FYEKMQ (reference sequence). This CDR3 is built from 16 residues. J lost 10 bases, V lost 5 bases, and 13 bases had no gene match. The DNA for the CDR3 is TGTGCCAGCAGCCCCCAACCGACAGGGGGCCTCGGAAAACTGTTTTTT. This codes for CASSPQPTGGLGKLFF.

The chain is built from TRBV5-5 and TRBJ1-3; D is uncertain. V was trimmed by 5 bases and J by 7 bases, leaving 10 bases between them. The CDR3 consists of 12 residues. Per the germline V gene, CDR1 is SGHKS and CDR2 is YYEKEE (reference sequence). The CDR3 DNA reads as TGTGCCAGCAGTTTATTCCGTAACACCATATATTTT. It yields the protein CASSLFRNTIYF.

The genes are TRBV30 and TRBJ1-5; no definite D call. The germline CDR1 and CDR2 sequences are GTSNPN and SVGIG (reference sequence). CDR3 size: 16 residues. The V end was cut by 2 bases, the J end by 7 bases, with 21 bases between. CDR3: CAWSKEVRLPRQPQHF. CDR3 in DNA: TGTGCCTGGAGTAAGGAGGTTAGGCTCCCGAGGCAGCCCCAGCATTTT.

The chain couples TRBV27 to TRBJ2-5; D ambiguous. Germline CDR1 is MNHEY and CDR2 is SMNVEV (reference sequence). Between the trimmed V and J ends, which lost 5 bases and 8 bases, there was a span of 15 bases. This CDR3 region has 13 residues. Written as DNA, the CDR3 is TGTGCCAGCAGTGTTGGGCCCCTGAGTACCCAGTACTTC. Translating it yields CASSVGPLSTQYF.

This clone has just one count. A read error may account for a junction end that differs from germline. V gene TRBV6-4 combines with J gene TRBJ2-7; TRBD2 aligns across 9 bases. The CDR3 sequence is 16 residues long. The V gene's germline CDR1 is MRHNA and CDR2 SNTAGT. CDR3 in amino acids: CASSDPILAGAPSRDF. The CDR3 region has the DNA TGTGCCAGCAGTGACCCGATATTAGCGGGGGCCCCCTCGAGGGACTTC.

This chain connects TRBV18 to TRBJ1-2; 7 positions match TRBD1. J lost 6 bases, V lost 5 bases, and 6 bases had no gene match. The CDR3 extends over 13 amino acids. CDR1 and CDR2 (germline): KGHSH, LQKENI. The CDR3 nucleotides are TGTGCCAGCTCAACGACAGGGAAGGATGGCTACACCTTC. It specifies CASSTTGKDGYTF.

The chain links TRBV10-3 to TRBJ2-2; possible D gene TRBD2, 7 bases. Germline V gene sequence: CDR1 ENHRY, CDR2 SYGVKD. This CDR3 spans 17 amino acids. V was trimmed by 0 bases and J by 2 bases, leaving 13 bases between them. CDR3 protein: CAISESAGAGNTGELFF. The CDR3 DNA follows: TGTGCCATCAGTGAGTCCGCGGGGGCTGGCAACACCGGGGAGCTGTTTTTT.